These 18 T cell receptor beta chains were all obtained from the same sample, sequenced in a study of T cell repertoires in cytomegalovirus infection. Their antigens are not known. MiXCR, applied by TCRdb to the reads, yields one record per CDR3 protein. In the table there are approximately 89,000 distinct CDR3 sequences, more than 20% of which are singletons. The sequences come from CD8+ T cells from cultured PBMCs, collected from culture after CMV antigen stimulation. The origin of the receptors is a human donor in good health (CMV status not recorded). Some clones in this sample may be carry-over from other donors' samples.

This chain links TRBV11-2 with TRBJ1-1, with unresolved D. V lost 4 bases, J lost 11 bases, and 14 bases lay in between. This CDR3 has 12 amino acids. Per germline, CDR1 SGHAT and CDR2 FQNNGV. The CDR3 region is CASSSDGLRAFF. CDR3 coding DNA: TGTGCCAGCAGCTCCGATGGATTGAGGGCTTTCTTT.

This clonotype showed up just a few times. The V gene is TRBV6-1, the J gene TRBJ1-5; 7 positions match TRBD1. Germline CDR1 is MNHNS and CDR2 is SASEGT. The J segment lost 7 bases and the V segment lost 5 bases, leaving 5 bases of the junction unmatched. This CDR3 is 13 amino acids long. CDR3 nucleotide sequence: TGTGCCAGCAGTCCCGACAGGGCCCAGCCCCAGCATTTT. Protein product: CASSPDRAQPQHF.

This clonotype was counted at least ten times. This chain joins TRBV7-8 and TRBJ2-1; D remains ambiguous. With 5 bases removed from V and 6 bases from J, the gap between germline ends came to 14 bases. The CDR3 is 14 amino acids. CDR1 is SGHVS and CDR2 is FQNEAQ in the germline V gene. CDR3 bases: TGTGCCAGCAGCACCAGATCGACGCTCAATGAGCAGTTCTTC. Translating it yields CASSTRSTLNEQFF.

This clonotype was picked up a small number of times. J is TRBJ1-1 and V is TRBV19, with a tentative D call TRBD1 (5 bases). V lost 10 bases, J lost 3 bases, and 15 bases lay in between. The CDR3 runs 13 residues. The germline gives CDR1 LNHDA, CDR2 SQIVND (reference sequence). The CDR3 region is CATAEGRDTEAFF. As DNA, the CDR3 is TGTGCCACCGCGGAGGGGCGGGACACTGAAGCTTTCTTT.

The genes are TRBV14 and TRBJ2-1; D call uncertain. CDR1 and CDR2 (germline): SGHDN, FVKESK. V lost 2 bases to trimming and J lost 3 bases, with 11 bases between them. CDR3 length: 15 amino acids. CDR3 protein: CASSQIEDVYNEQFF. Written as DNA, the CDR3 is TGTGCCAGCAGCCAAATAGAGGACGTCTACAATGAGCAGTTCTTC.

The chain has TRBV24-1 and TRBJ1-6; D possibly corresponds to TRBD1 (5 bases). CDR3 length equals 17 residues. The V and J ends lost 2 bases and 2 bases respectively, with 12 bases between them. Per germline, CDR1 KGHDR and CDR2 SFDVKD. The CDR3 loop reads CATSDWTRDPYNSPLHF. As DNA, the CDR3 is TGTGCCACCAGTGATTGGACGAGGGACCCCTATAATTCACCCCTCCACTTT.

This clonotype was recorded a few times. The V and J genes are TRBV6-5 and TRBJ2-5; D may be TRBD1 or TRBD2 (5 bases each). The CDR3 runs to 13 residues. From germline, CDR1 is MNHEY and CDR2 SVGAGI. Trimming cost V 4 bases and J 4 bases, with 10 bases left between them. This CDR3 is CASSSDSGETQYF. DNA for the CDR3: TGTGCCAGCAGTTCCGACAGCGGAGAGACCCAGTACTTC.

At least ten counts were recorded for this clonotype. The chain carries TRBV11-2 and TRBJ1-5; D is unclear. The CDR3 spans 13 residues. The ends were cut back, 4 bases at V and 5 bases at J, with 9 bases in the middle. Germline assignment: CDR1 SGHAT and CDR2 FQNNGV. The CDR3 coding sequence is TGTGCCAGCAGCTGGTCGGGCGATCAGCCCCAGCATTTT. Residues: CASSWSGDQPQHF.

In its sample, this clonotype was seen a few times. This rearrangement joins TRBV29-1 to TRBJ1-2; D not resolved. CDR1 SQVTM and CDR2 ANQGSEA come from the germline V gene. The ends were cut back, 0 bases at V and 8 bases at J, with 10 bases in the middle. The CDR3 spans 12 residues. CDR3 protein: CSVEESKRGYTF. In DNA, the CDR3 is TGCAGCGTTGAAGAATCCAAGCGGGGCTACACCTTC.

In this sample, this clonotype turned up many times. The chain uses TRBV7-8 and TRBJ1-3; D not certain. The CDR3 consists of 15 residues. Germline CDR1 is SGHVS and CDR2 is FQNEAQ. Trimming removed 5 bases at V and 2 bases at J, with 13 bases between. CDR3 coding DNA: TGTGCCAGCAGCCCCGTCGAGCCCCCTGGAAACACCATATATTTT. It codes for CASSPVEPPGNTIYF.

This clonotype was found a few times. V usage is TRBV10-3 and J usage is TRBJ2-1; D is perhaps TRBD2 (5 bases). Trimming removed 0 bases from V and 9 bases from J, with 9 bases in between. The CDR3 is made up of 13 amino acids. Per germline, CDR1 ENHRY and CDR2 SYGVKD. CDR3 sequence reads: CAISESGNAEQFF. The DNA of the CDR3 is TGTGCCATCAGTGAGTCCGGGAACGCTGAGCAGTTCTTC.

The chain links TRBV30 to TRBJ1-1; D call uncertain. This CDR3 spans 13 amino acids. The germline V and J ends were trimmed by 1 base and 7 bases, with 13 bases remaining between them. Looked up from germline, CDR1 is GTSNPN and CDR2 is SVGIG (reference sequence). DNA for the CDR3: TGTGCCTGGAGTGAAGTCCGGCACAGTGAAGCTTTCTTT. Protein: CAWSEVRHSEAFF. The entire variable domain, with the rest obtained from reference TRBV30 and TRBJ1-1, is as follows: SQTIHQWPATLVQPVGSPLSLECTVEGTSNPNLYWYRQAAGRGLQLLFYSVGIGQISSEVPQNLSASRPQDRQFILSSKKLLLSDSGFYLCAWSEVRHSEAFFGQGTRLTVV.

This clonotype came up a few times. This chain links TRBV11-3 with TRBJ2-3, with unresolved D. The CDR3 contains 14 residues. Germline CDR1 and CDR2: SGHNT and YENEEA. The V gene lost 0 bases and the J gene lost 0 bases, with 4 bases spanning the gap. For the CDR3, the DNA is TGTGCCAGCAGCTTAGATGGTAGCACAGATACGCAGTATTTT. It is translated as CASSLDGSTDTQYF.

The chain is built from TRBV6-5 and TRBJ2-1, with a possible D match to TRBD2 (6 bases). Trimming pared 5 bases from V and 3 bases from J, leaving 14 bases between. The CDR3 contains 15 residues. Looked up from germline, CDR1 is MNHEY and CDR2 is SVGAGI. CDR3 region: CASSGGTDSYNEQFF. The CDR3 coding sequence is TGTGCCAGCAGTGGCGGGACGGATAGCTACAATGAGCAGTTCTTC.

This clonotype was recorded at least ten times. V and J are TRBV6-1 and TRBJ1-6; possibly TRBD1 for D (5 bases). V shed 6 bases and J shed 12 bases, with 24 bases lying between them. The CDR3 contains 16 residues. Germline lookup yields CDR1 MNHNS and CDR2 SASEGT. The CDR3, as DNA: TGTGCCAGCAGCCCAAGCCGGGACGGACCAGGAGGACCCCTCCACTTT. Translated: CASSPSRDGPGGPLHF.

This clonotype showed up just a few times. The chain has TRBV30 and TRBJ2-1; the D is unclear. V lost 1 base and J lost 7, with 8 bases in between. The CDR3 sequence is 12 residues long. Germline V gene sequence: CDR1 GTSNPN, CDR2 SVGIG (reference sequence). The CDR3 nucleotides are TGTGCCTGGAGTGAGACACTGAATGAGCAGTTCTTC. Translation gives CAWSETLNEQFF.

The CDR3 here is CASSAGQGSADTQYF. The CDR3 coding sequence is TGTGCCAGCAGCGCGGGACAGGGGAGCGCAGATACGCAGTATTTT. The chain links TRBV5-5 to TRBJ2-3; 10 bases are shared with TRBD1. J lost 4 bases, V lost 4 bases, and 6 bases had no gene match. This CDR3 region has 15 residues. Germline-derived CDR1 and CDR2 are SGHKS and YYEKEE (reference sequence).

This clonotype turned up a few times. The chain uses TRBV7-6 and TRBJ2-7; no reliable D call. Trimming took 1 base from V and 2 from J, leaving 12 bases between them. Germline V CDR1 and CDR2: SGHVS, FNYEAQ. This CDR3 is 15 amino acids long. As DNA, the CDR3 is TGTGCCAGCAGCTTAGAAACAGCCCCGACCTACGAGCAGTACTTC. The encoded protein is CASSLETAPTYEQYF.